This TCR beta chain was observed in a study of blood T cells in healthy people across ages. With regard to this clonotype: A much bigger clone sits one base away, suggesting this may be a read error.

Primed by a sample-barcoded 5' primer and a J-beta primer mix, a second PCR proceeded for roughly 7 to 12 cycles. TCRdb recomputed calls from the 5' RACE reads with MiXCR, one row per CDR3 protein. The sample carries 800,000 to 950,000 distinct CDR3 sequences, 25% to 35% recorded once. The germline CDR1 and CDR2 sequences are MNHEY and SMNVEV (reference sequence). The CDR3 totals 16 residues. Trimming left V 4 bases short and J 0 bases short, with 10 bases between. The sample was also reused in another study, on T cells of mothers and their children. That report notes: Donation came from three healthy Caucasian mothers together with their six children. It was through the M1S primer of the second PCR that sample barcodes and 2-4 random nucleotides were added.

The material sequenced was blood. The rearrangement uses TRBV27 and TRBJ2-6, with no clear D. The source is a woman between 35 and 50 years old in good health. The CDR3 DNA sequence: TGTGCCAGCAGTTCCCCGACGGCCTCTGGGGCCAACGTCCTGACTTTC. It is translated as CASSSPTASGANVLTF. Supplemented by reference TRBV27 and TRBJ2-6, the full variable domain reads EAQVTQNPRYLITVTGKKLTVTCSQNMNHEYMSWYRQDPGLGLRQIYYSMNVEVTDKGDVPEGYKVSRKEKRNFPLILESPSPNQTSLYFCASSSPTASGANVLTFGAGSRLTVL.